The clone carrying this TCR beta chain appeared many times. Via MiXCR, TCRdb re-called the RT-PCR reads, giving one row per CDR3 protein. The table includes around 700,000 distinct CDR3 sequences, 12% to 15% detected once. Germline V gives CDR1 MNHEY, CDR2 SVGAGI. The V and J ends lost 0 bases and 5 bases respectively, with 8 bases between them. The CDR3 sequence is 13 residues long. Sequenced sample: memory CD4+ T cells from blood. The clonotype was recovered from a female donor in good health, serving as a healthy control. This chain joins TRBV6-5 and TRBJ2-7; D gene ambiguous. The CDR3 sequence is CASSYSLLDEQYF. The CDR3 nucleotides are TGTGCCAGCAGTTACTCTCTGTTGGACGAGCAGTACTTC.